This T cell receptor (beta chain) was recovered during a study of T cell responses to AZD1222 COVID-19 vaccine. Assay: immunoSEQ multiplex PCR; the TCRdb copy retains only in-frame clones and omits some. The table has 75,000 to 85,000 clones, about nine tenths seen once; the top ten hold 1.2% to 1.5%. CDR1 and CDR2 from the germline V gene are LNHDA and SQIVND (reference sequence). The CDR3 extends over 18 amino acids. With 5 bases removed from V and 2 bases from J, the gap between germline ends came to 22 bases. Here the sequenced sample was peripheral blood, taken 28 days after the second AZD1222 dose. The receptor comes from an adult who received the AZD1222 COVID-19 vaccine. The gene calls are TRBV19 and TRBJ1-5; D is undetermined. CDR3 coding DNA: TGTGCCAGTAGTCGGGCCGATCCTTCATATAGCGGCAATCAGCCCCAGCATTTT. It codes for CASSRADPSYSGNQPQHF. The variable domain in full, with the rest retrieved from reference TRBV19 and TRBJ1-5, is DGGITQSPKYLFRKEGQNVTLSCEQNLNHDAMYWYRQDPGQGLRLIYYSQIVNDFQKGDIAEGYSVSREKKESFPLTVTSAQKNPTAFYLCASSRADPSYSGNQPQHFGDGTRLSIL.